This is a list of T cell receptor beta chains from one sample in a study of Graves' ophthalmopathy and Graves' hyperthyroidism. Each CDR3 protein is one row after TCRdb ran MiXCR on the multiplex PCR reads. Of around 1.1 million distinct CDR3 sequences in the sample, roughly 35% were seen once. Material: peripheral blood or thyroid tissue (not recorded which). The receptors originated from an adult man with Graves' hyperthyroidism. The conserved cysteine and the conserved F or W are not part of the CDR3 here. The order of the fields is CDR3 protein, J gene, V gene.

ASSPYRVLSGNTIY TRBJ1-3 TRBV7-2
ASSLDPVRLFYGYT TRBJ1-2 TRBV7-2
ASSAPGNPYGYT TRBJ1-2 TRBV9
ASSRPRTSENQETQY TRBJ2-5 TRBV7-2
ASRRVEAGELF TRBJ2-2 TRBV12-3/TRBV12-4
ASSVTTGRDQPQH TRBJ1-5 TRBV6-2/TRBV6-3
ASSQEGQGTYEQY TRBJ2-7 TRBV4-1
ASSLLSGGDPVANVLT TRBJ2-6 TRBV5-6
ASSPQGVGQPQH TRBJ1-5 TRBV7-9
ASSPRDRGLFYEQY TRBJ2-7 TRBV7-2
ATSRGAALWTEAF TRBJ1-1 TRBV15
ASSFTPGLPRELF TRBJ2-2 TRBV7-8
ASSAHNRDIISYYGYT TRBJ1-2 TRBV9
ASSWRSGRTNTEAF TRBJ1-1 TRBV24-1
ASRVGTGTPLH TRBJ1-6 TRBV25-1
ASSDTGATLTSQPQH TRBJ1-5 TRBV7-8
SASEDEYVGYT TRBJ1-2 TRBV20-1
ASSMRASGGELF TRBJ2-2 TRBV19
ASSGGGRGPTYGQY TRBJ2-7 TRBV2
ASKFTGPQETQY TRBJ2-5 TRBV2
SAKSRRGSYEQY TRBJ2-7 TRBV20-1
ASSLVGYEQGSQQY TRBJ2-7 TRBV7-2
ASSRTGEYQETQY TRBJ2-5 TRBV7-9
AISPGTGRKEGSYEQY TRBJ2-7 TRBV10-3